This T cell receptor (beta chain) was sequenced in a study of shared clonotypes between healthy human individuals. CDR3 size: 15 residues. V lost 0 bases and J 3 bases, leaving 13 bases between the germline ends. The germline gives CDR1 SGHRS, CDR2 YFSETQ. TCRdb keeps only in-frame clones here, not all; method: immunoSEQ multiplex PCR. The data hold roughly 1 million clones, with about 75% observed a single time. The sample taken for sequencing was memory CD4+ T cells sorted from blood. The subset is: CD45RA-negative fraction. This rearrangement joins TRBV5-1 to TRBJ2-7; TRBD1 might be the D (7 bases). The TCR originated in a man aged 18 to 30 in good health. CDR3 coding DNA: TGCGCCAGCAGCTTGGACACCCAGGGGGGCTACGAGCAGTACTTC. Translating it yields CASSLDTQGGYEQYF.